This T cell receptor beta chain was recorded in a study of CD8 T cells in ankylosing spondylitis. This clonotype has at least ten counts. The germline V gene has CDR1 LGHDT and CDR2 YNNKEL (reference sequence). The length of the CDR3 is 17 residues. The V end lost 3 bases, the J end lost 4 bases, and 16 bases lay between the germline ends. TCRdb recomputed calls from the 5' RACE reads with MiXCR, one row per CDR3 protein. The data show over 150,000 distinct CDR3 sequences, 18% seen once. Source material: blood, either unsorted or a sorted T cell fraction (not recorded which). The chain employs TRBV3-1 and TRBJ1-6; weak D call: TRBD1 (5 bases). This TCR came from a male donor aged 10-35 years with ankylosing spondylitis or in good health (not recorded which). The CDR3 sequence: CASSQGGVERYNSPLHF. CDR3 coding DNA: TGTGCCAGCAGCCAGGGGGGTGTTGAGCGATATAATTCACCCCTCCACTTT. The complete variable domain, with remaining parts taken from reference TRBV3-1 and TRBJ1-6, reads DTAVSQTPKYLVTQMGNDKSIKCEQNLGHDTMYWYKQDSKKFLKIMFSYNNKELIINETVPNRFSPKSPDKAHLNLHINSLELGDSAVYFCASSQGGVERYNSPLHFGNGTRLTVT.